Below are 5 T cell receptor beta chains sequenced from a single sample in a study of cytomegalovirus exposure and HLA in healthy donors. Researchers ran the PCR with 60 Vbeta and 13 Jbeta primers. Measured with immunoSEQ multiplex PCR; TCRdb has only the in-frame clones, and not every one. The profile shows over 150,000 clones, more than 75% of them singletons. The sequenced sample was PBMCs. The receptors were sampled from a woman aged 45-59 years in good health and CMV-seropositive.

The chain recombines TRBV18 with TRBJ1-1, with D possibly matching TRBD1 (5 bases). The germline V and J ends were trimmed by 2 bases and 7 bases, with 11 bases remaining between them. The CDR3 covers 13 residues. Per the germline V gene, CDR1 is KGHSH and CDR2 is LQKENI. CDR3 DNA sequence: TGTGCCAGCTCACCAGGCAGGGCCGGTGAAGCTTTCTTT. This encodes CASSPGRAGEAFF.

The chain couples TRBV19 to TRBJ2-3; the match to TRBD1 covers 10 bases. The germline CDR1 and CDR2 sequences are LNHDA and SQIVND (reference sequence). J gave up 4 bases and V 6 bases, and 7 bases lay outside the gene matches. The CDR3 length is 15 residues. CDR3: CASRRTGGISDTQYF. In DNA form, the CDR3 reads TGTGCCAGTAGAAGGACAGGGGGAATTTCAGATACGCAGTATTTT.

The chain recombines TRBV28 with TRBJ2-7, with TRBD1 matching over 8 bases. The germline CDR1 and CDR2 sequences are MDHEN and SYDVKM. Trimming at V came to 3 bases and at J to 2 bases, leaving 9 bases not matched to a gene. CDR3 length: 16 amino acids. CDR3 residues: CASSFTPGQATYEQYF. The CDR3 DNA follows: TGTGCCAGCAGTTTTACACCGGGACAGGCTACCTACGAGCAGTACTTC. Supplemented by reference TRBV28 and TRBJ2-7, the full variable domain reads DVKVTQSSRYLVKRTGEKVFLECVQDMDHENMFWYRQDPGLGLRLIYFSYDVKMKEKGDIPEGYSVSREKKERFSLILESASTNQTSMYLCASSFTPGQATYEQYFGPGTRLTVT.

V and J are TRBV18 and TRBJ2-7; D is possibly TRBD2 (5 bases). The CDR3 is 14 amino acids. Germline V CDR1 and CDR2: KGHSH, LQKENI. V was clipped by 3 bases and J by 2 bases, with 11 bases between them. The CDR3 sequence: CASSPGLEAYEQYF. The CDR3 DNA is TGTGCCAGCTCACCTGGACTGGAAGCCTACGAGCAGTACTTC. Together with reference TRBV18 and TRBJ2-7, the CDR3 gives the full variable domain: NAGVMQNPRHLVRRRGQEARLRCSPMKGHSHVYWYRQLPEEGLKFMVYLQKENIIDESGMPKERFSAEFPKEGPSILRIQQVVRGDSAAYFCASSPGLEAYEQYFGPGTRLTVT.

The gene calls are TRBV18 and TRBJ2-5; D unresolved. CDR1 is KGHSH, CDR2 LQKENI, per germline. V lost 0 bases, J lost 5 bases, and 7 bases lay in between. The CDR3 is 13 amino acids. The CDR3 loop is CASSPPSRETQYF. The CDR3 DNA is TGTGCCAGCTCACCACCGAGTCGTGAGACCCAGTACTTC.